The 18 T cell receptor beta chains reported below all come from one sample, sequenced in a study of cytomegalovirus exposure and HLA in healthy donors. PCR employed 60 Vbeta and 13 Jbeta primers. The repertoire was sequenced with immunoSEQ multiplex PCR; TCRdb's copy has only in-frame clones and lacks some. The table includes 110,000 or so clones, approximately 73% detected once. Sequenced: PBMCs. Every receptor here comes from a middle-aged man in good health and CMV-seronegative.

The J gene is TRBJ1-5, the V gene TRBV18; tentatively, D is TRBD1 (6 bases). CDR3 length equals 14 residues. V was trimmed by 4 bases and J by 2 bases, leaving 9 bases between them. Germline V lookup: CDR1 KGHSH, CDR2 LQKENI. The CDR3: CASSLGGGNQPQHF. DNA for the CDR3: TGTGCCAGCTCACTAGGGGGAGGCAATCAGCCCCAGCATTTT.

This sequence joins TRBV4-2 and TRBJ2-1; 8 bases line up with TRBD2. Trimming cost V 0 bases and J 7 bases; bases outside gene matches: 5. Germline V gene sequence: CDR1 LGHNA, CDR2 YNFKEQ. This CDR3 comprises 15 residues. CDR3 sequence reads: CASSQDDREGNEQFF. DNA of the CDR3: TGTGCCAGCAGCCAAGATGATCGGGAGGGGAATGAGCAGTTCTTC.

This chain joins TRBV4-1 and TRBJ1-3; D is uncertain. Per the germline V gene, CDR1 is MGHRA and CDR2 is YSYEKL. The CDR3 runs 17 residues. V lost 2 bases and J 0 bases, leaving 14 bases between the germline ends. The CDR3 protein is CASSQRLSAGSGNTIYF. In DNA, the CDR3 is TGCGCCAGCAGCCAAAGGCTGTCGGCGGGCTCTGGAAACACCATATATTTT.

The chain couples TRBV18 to TRBJ1-5; D is uncertain. The CDR3 is 15 residues long. Germline CDR1 is KGHSH and CDR2 is LQKENI. Trimming removed 1 base at V and 2 bases at J, with 9 bases between. The CDR3 reads CASSPQEGRNQPQHF. Here the CDR3 DNA reads TGTGCCAGCTCACCACAAGAGGGCCGCAATCAGCCCCAGCATTTT.

The chain links TRBV5-4 to TRBJ2-2; 11 bases align to TRBD2. The CDR3 is 16 residues long. In germline, CDR1 is SGHNT, CDR2 YYREEE (reference sequence). Unmatched junction bases numbered 3, after V lost 0 bases and J lost 5 bases. The CDR3 sequence is CASSLVAGGLTGELFF. CDR3 in DNA: TGTGCCAGCAGCTTGGTAGCGGGGGGGCTAACCGGGGAGCTGTTTTTT.

The chain has TRBV6-4 and TRBJ1-1, with unresolved D. The CDR3 runs to 12 residues. Germline loops: CDR1 MRHNA, CDR2 SNTAGT. V gave up 2 bases and J gave up 7 bases, with 8 bases separating them. CDR3 protein: CASSDGEGEAFF. Here the CDR3 DNA reads TGTGCCAGCAGTGACGGGGAGGGTGAAGCTTTCTTT.

The CDR3 is CAAKDILNTEAFF. CDR3 nucleotides: TGTGCCGCGAAGGACATTTTGAACACTGAAGCTTTCTTT. The J gene is TRBJ1-1, the V gene TRBV6-1; weak D call: TRBD1 (5 bases). The length of the CDR3 is 13 residues. With 11 bases removed from V and 0 bases from J, the gap between germline ends came to 13 bases. Germline V CDR1 and CDR2: MNHNS, SASEGT.

This sequence joins TRBV4-3 and TRBJ1-3; TRBD1 aligns across 11 bases. CDR3 size: 17 residues. CDR1 is LGHNA and CDR2 is YSLEER in the germline V gene. Trimming cost V 4 bases and J 0 bases; bases outside gene matches: 5. The chain's CDR3 is CASSPLGTGGSGNTIYF. The CDR3 DNA is TGCGCCAGCAGCCCTTTGGGGACAGGGGGCTCTGGAAACACCATATATTTT.

The chain is built from TRBV11-2 and TRBJ2-5; TRBD2 agrees at 10 bases. The trim removed 6 bases at V and 1 base at J, leaving 17 bases unmatched. The CDR3 is made up of 19 amino acids. The germline V gene has CDR1 SGHAT and CDR2 FQNNGV. The CDR3 nucleotides are TGTGCCAGCAGTTCAGATGGGTTTGTAGCGGGGGGTTCCCAAGAGACCCAGTACTTC. This sequence encodes CASSSDGFVAGGSQETQYF.

The chain carries TRBV7-9 and TRBJ2-7; D is ambiguous. CDR3 length: 14 residues. V was cut by 5 bases and J by 2 bases, with 13 bases left in between. Germline CDR1 is SEHNR and CDR2 is FQNEAQ (reference sequence). The CDR3 DNA is TGTGCCAGCAGCGTCTCTGGGCAGGCCTACGAGCAGTACTTC. This sequence encodes CASSVSGQAYEQYF. Full variable domain (rest looked up from reference TRBV7-9 and TRBJ2-7): DTGVSQNPRHKITKRGQNVTFRCDPISEHNRLYWYRQTLGQGPEFLTYFQNEAQLEKSRLLSDRFSAERPKGSFSTLEIQRTEQGDSAMYLCASSVSGQAYEQYFGPGTRLTVT.

V gene TRBV14 combines with J gene TRBJ1-2; 9 bases map to TRBD1. Trimming cost V 2 bases and J 8 bases; bases outside gene matches: 9. Germline V gives CDR1 SGHDN, CDR2 FVKESK. The CDR3 loop spans 15 amino acids. Here the CDR3 reads CASSQLGQGPAGYTF. For the CDR3, the DNA is TGTGCCAGCAGCCAACTCGGACAGGGGCCCGCGGGCTACACCTTC.

The rearrangement links TRBV6-4 to TRBJ1-5; D unresolved. Germline-derived CDR1 and CDR2 are MRHNA and SNTAGT. Deletions cut 2 bases from V and 6 bases from J, with 8 bases between. This CDR3 contains 13 residues. The CDR3 bases are TGTGCCAGCAGTGACGAAGCCGGTCAGCCCCAGCATTTT. Its translation is CASSDEAGQPQHF.

DNA for the CDR3: TGTGCCAGCAGCCAAGATGGGCCGACTAACTATGGCTACACCTTC. This gives the protein CASSQDGPTNYGYTF. The rearrangement links TRBV4-2 to TRBJ1-2; D remains ambiguous. The CDR3 extends over 15 amino acids. V dropped 0 bases and J dropped 0 bases, with 8 bases sitting between them. Germline CDR1 LGHNA, CDR2 YNFKEQ.

This chain joins TRBV5-6 and TRBJ2-1, with D perhaps TRBD1 (6 bases). From germline, CDR1 is SGHDT and CDR2 YYEEEE. This CDR3 comprises 13 residues. V shed 2 bases and J shed 6 bases, with 9 bases lying between them. The CDR3 here is CASSFPGANEQFF. The CDR3 DNA follows: TGTGCCAGCAGCTTCCCAGGGGCCAATGAGCAGTTCTTC.

V usage is TRBV7-9 and J usage is TRBJ2-2, with D possibly being TRBD2 (6 bases). Germline CDR1 and CDR2: SEHNR and FQNEAQ (reference sequence). V lost 5 bases and J 0 bases, leaving 16 bases between the germline ends. CDR3 length: 17 residues. CDR3 nucleotide sequence: TGTGCCAGCAGCCCCTCCCGCGGGGTTGCGAACACCGGGGAGCTGTTTTTT. Translating it yields CASSPSRGVANTGELFF.

In this sample, this clone turned up once. This sample includes further DNA sequences coding for the same CDR3. This chain links TRBV5-5 with TRBJ1-5; 10 positions match TRBD1. The CDR3 loop spans 14 amino acids. The V segment lost 4 bases and the J segment 4 bases; nucleotides outside the gene matches: 2. Looked up from germline, CDR1 is SGHKS and CDR2 is YYEKEE (reference sequence). CDR3 sequence: CASSRDRGNQPQHF. CDR3 bases: TGTGCCAGCAGCCGGGACAGGGGTAATCAGCCCCAGCATTTT. The full variable domain, completed using reference TRBV5-5 and TRBJ1-5, is DAGVTQSPTHLIKTRGQQVTLRCSPISGHKSVSWYQQVLGQGPQFIFQYYEKEERGRGNFPDRFSARQFPNYSSELNVNALLLGDSALYLCASSRDRGNQPQHFGDGTRLSIL.

J is TRBJ1-2 and V is TRBV4-2; the D is unclear. Germline V gene data show CDR1 as LGHNA and CDR2 as YNFKEQ. V shed 0 bases and J shed 1 base, with 9 bases lying between them. This CDR3 region has 15 residues. This CDR3 is CASSQDSKNNYGYTF. For the CDR3, the DNA is TGTGCCAGCAGCCAAGATTCTAAGAATAACTATGGCTACACCTTC.

This clone was picked up a small number of times. The chain couples TRBV7-2 to TRBJ2-7, with a possible D match to TRBD2 (7 bases). CDR1 SGHTA and CDR2 FQGNSA come from the germline V gene. Deletions cut 7 bases from V and 2 bases from J, with 18 bases between. This CDR3 contains 15 residues. CDR3 sequence (DNA): TGTGCCAGCACCCCCCCGCGGGGGCCTCCCTACGAGCAGTACTTC. This sequence encodes CASTPPRGPPYEQYF.